This TCR beta chain stems from a study of blood T cells in healthy people across ages. Study context: There was about one barcoded beta molecule captured by template switching per two T cells. Study outcomes and limitations: Researchers said unsorted PBMCs prevented a conclusive naive versus antigen-experienced comparison.

With a J-beta primer mix and a sample-barcoded 5' primer, a second PCR ran about 7 to 11 cycles. TCRdb processed the 5' RACE reads anew with MiXCR; each CDR3 protein has one entry. This table has over a million distinct CDR3 sequences, less than 50% appearing once. To note about this clonotype: What it binds is unknown.

The germline gives CDR1 SNHLY, CDR2 FYNNEI. The CDR3 contains 13 residues. V gave up 1 base and J gave up 14 bases, with 15 bases separating them. This receptor was identified in a woman aged 55 to 70 in good health. This chain joins TRBV2 and TRBJ2-1, with a tentative D call TRBD2 (5 bases). The sequenced sample consisted of blood. The CDR3: CASSEGTGLREFF. The CDR3 DNA sequence: TGTGCCAGCAGTGAAGGTACCGGACTCCGTGAGTTCTTC. Supplemented by reference TRBV2 and TRBJ2-1, the full variable domain reads EPEVTQTPSHQVTQMGQEVILRCVPISNHLYFYWYRQILGQKVEFLVSFYNNEISEKSEIFDDQFSVERPDGSNFTLKIRSTKLEDSAMYFCASSEGTGLREFFGPGTRLTVL.